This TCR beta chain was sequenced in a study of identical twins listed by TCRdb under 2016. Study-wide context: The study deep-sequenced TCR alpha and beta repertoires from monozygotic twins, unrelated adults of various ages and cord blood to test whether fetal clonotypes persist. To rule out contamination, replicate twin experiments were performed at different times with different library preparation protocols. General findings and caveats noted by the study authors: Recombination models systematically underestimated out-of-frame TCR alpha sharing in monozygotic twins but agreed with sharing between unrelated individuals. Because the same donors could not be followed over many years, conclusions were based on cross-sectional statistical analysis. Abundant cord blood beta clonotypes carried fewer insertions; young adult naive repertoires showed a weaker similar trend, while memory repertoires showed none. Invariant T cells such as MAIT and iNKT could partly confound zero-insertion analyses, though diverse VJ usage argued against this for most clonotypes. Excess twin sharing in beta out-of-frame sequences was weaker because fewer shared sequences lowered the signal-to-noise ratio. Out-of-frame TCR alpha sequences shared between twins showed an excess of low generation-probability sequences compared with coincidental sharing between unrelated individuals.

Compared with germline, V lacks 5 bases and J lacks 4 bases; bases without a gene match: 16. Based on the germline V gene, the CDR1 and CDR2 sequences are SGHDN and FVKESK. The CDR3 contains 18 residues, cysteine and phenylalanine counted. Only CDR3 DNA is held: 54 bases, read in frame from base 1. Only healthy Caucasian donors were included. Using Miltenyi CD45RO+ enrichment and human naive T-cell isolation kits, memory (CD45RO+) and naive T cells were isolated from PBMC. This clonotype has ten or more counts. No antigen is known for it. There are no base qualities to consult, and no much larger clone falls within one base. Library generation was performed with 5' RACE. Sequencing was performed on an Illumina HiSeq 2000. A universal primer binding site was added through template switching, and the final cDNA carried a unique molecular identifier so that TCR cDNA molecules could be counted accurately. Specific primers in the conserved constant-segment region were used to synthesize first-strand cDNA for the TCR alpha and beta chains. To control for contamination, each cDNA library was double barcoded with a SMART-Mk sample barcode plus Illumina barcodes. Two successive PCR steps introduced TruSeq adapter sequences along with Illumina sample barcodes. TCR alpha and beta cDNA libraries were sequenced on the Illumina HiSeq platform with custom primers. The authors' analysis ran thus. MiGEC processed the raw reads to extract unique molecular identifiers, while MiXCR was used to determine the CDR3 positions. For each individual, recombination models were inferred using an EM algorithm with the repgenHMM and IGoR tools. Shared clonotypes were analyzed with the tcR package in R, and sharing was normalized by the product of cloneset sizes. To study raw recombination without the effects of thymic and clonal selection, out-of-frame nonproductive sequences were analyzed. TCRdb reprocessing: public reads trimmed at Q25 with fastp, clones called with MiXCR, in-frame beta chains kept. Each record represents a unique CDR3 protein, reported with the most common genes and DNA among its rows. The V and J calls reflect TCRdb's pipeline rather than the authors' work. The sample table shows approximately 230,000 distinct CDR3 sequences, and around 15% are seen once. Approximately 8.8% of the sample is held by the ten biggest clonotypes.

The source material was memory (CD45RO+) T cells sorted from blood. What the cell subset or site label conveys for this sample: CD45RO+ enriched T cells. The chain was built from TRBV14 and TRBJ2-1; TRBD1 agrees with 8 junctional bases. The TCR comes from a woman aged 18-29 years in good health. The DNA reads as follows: TGTGCCAGCAGCAAGGGGGACAGGAGGGGCCCCGAGTACAATGAGCAGTTCTTC. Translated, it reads CASSKGDRRGPEYNEQFF.